These T cell receptor beta chains were read from a single sample in a study of early T cells in non-severe SARS-CoV-2 infection. TCRdb independently ran MiXCR on the 5' RACE reads; one entry per CDR3 protein. The sample consists of some 60,000 distinct CDR3 sequences, under 10% of them appearing once. Sequenced: whole blood. These TCRs come from an adult who was a healthcare worker with PCR-confirmed SARS-CoV-2 infection or an uninfected control (not recorded which). CDR3s include the opening cysteine and the closing phenylalanine or tryptophan. Each record gives: clone size, D gene, CDR3 length, V gene, J gene, CDR3 protein, CDR3 DNA. D genes are given only for firm matches. A row's size may be missing; if present it is once, few, many or a size class.

once,TRBD1,15,TRBV5-4,TRBJ1-1,CASSSKTGVNTEAFF,TGTGCCAGCAGCTCTAAGACAGGGGTGAACACTGAAGCTTTCTTT
few,NA,11,TRBV6-2/TRBV6-3,TRBJ2-7,CASSFNGEQYF,TGTGCCAGCAGTTTTAATGGCGAGCAGTACTTC
many,NA,13,TRBV27,TRBJ2-7,CASSPGRFYEQYF,TGTGCCAGCAGCCCGGGACGGTTCTACGAGCAGTACTTC
NA,TRBD2,18,TRBV5-4,TRBJ2-6,CASSSGGTSGSGANVLTF,TGTGCCAGCAGTTCCGGGGGGACTAGCGGGTCTGGGGCCAACGTCCTGACTTTC
few,NA,13,TRBV12-3/TRBV12-4,TRBJ2-1,CASSLDRRNEQFF,TGTGCCAGCAGTTTAGACCGGCGGAATGAGCAGTTCTTC
NA,NA,16,TRBV11-2,TRBJ2-1,CASSLDLKQHYNEQFF,TGTGCCAGCAGCTTAGATCTAAAACAGCACTACAATGAGCAGTTCTTC
many,NA,13,TRBV20-1,TRBJ2-2,CSARESVTGELFF,TGCAGTGCTAGAGAATCGGTCACCGGGGAGCTGTTTTTT
NA,NA,14,TRBV20-1,TRBJ1-1,CSARDSGYLSEAFF,TGCAGTGCTAGAGATTCCGGGTATCTTTCTGAAGCTTTCTTT
few,NA,15,TRBV9,TRBJ2-1,CASSVAFSSYNEQFF,TGTGCCAGCAGCGTAGCGTTTAGCTCCTACAATGAGCAGTTCTTC
few,TRBD2,16,TRBV11-2,TRBJ2-1,CASSFTSGRGYNEQFF,TGTGCCAGCAGCTTCACTAGCGGGAGAGGATACAATGAGCAGTTCTTC
many,NA,13,TRBV2,TRBJ1-1,CASSEAWGTEAFF,TGTGCCAGCAGTGAAGCGTGGGGCACTGAAGCTTTCTTT
many,NA,12,TRBV29-1,TRBJ2-7,CSGGDRAYEQYF,TGCAGCGGGGGGGACAGAGCCTACGAGCAGTACTTC
many,NA,13,TRBV7-9,TRBJ2-1,CASSLDWDNEQFF,TGTGCCAGCAGCTTAGACTGGGACAATGAGCAGTTCTTC
many,TRBD2,18,TRBV11-2,TRBJ2-1,CASSKGLAGTVAYNEQFF,TGTGCCAGCAGTAAGGGACTAGCGGGAACCGTAGCCTACAATGAGCAGTTCTTC
NA,TRBD1,15,TRBV7-2,TRBJ2-7,CASSRRDRGLYGQYF,TGTGCCAGCAGCCGCCGGGACAGGGGCCTATACGGGCAGTACTTC
NA,NA,13,TRBV7-6,TRBJ2-1,CASSLKREEGQFF,TGTGCCAGCAGCTTAAAGAGGGAAGAGGGGCAGTTCTTC
few,NA,16,TRBV11-2,TRBJ2-3,CASSLAPRGVTDTQYF,TGTGCCAGCAGCTTAGCTCCCCGGGGAGTCACAGATACGCAGTATTTT
many,TRBD2,13,TRBV6-2/TRBV6-3,TRBJ2-1,CASSLGLHNEQFF,TGTGCCAGCAGTCTGGGACTACACAATGAGCAGTTCTTC
many,TRBD2,14,TRBV3-1,TRBJ2-1,CASSQTSGHNEQFF,TGTGCCAGCAGCCAGACTAGCGGTCACAATGAGCAGTTCTTC
NA,NA,13,TRBV6-6,TRBJ1-6,CASSYSRETPLHF,TGTGCCAGCAGTTACTCTAGGGAGACACCCCTCCACTTT
many,TRBD1,14,TRBV2,TRBJ1-6,CASRRTGRDSPLHF,TGTGCCAGCAGGAGGACAGGGCGGGATTCACCCCTCCACTTT
NA,NA,13,TRBV10-3,TRBJ2-1,CAIRGLGGTEQFF,TGTGCCATCAGGGGCCTGGGGGGAACGGAGCAGTTCTTC
few,NA,17,TRBV9,TRBJ2-7,CASSIRPTVESPYEQYF,TGTGCCAGCAGCATCCGACCGACGGTCGAGTCCCCCTACGAGCAGTACTTC